This T cell receptor (beta chain) was recorded in a study of T cells after posttransplantation cyclophosphamide. Overall study results and limits: After PTCy, TRB diversity resembled that of CNI/methotrexate controls. Donor CD8+ memory clones often dominated recipient blood repertoires at later times. Tissue-infiltrating T cells from skin or gut overlapped little with blood T cells.

A word on this clone: Its cognate antigen is unknown.

Germline CDR1 reads GTSNPN; CDR2 reads SVGIG (reference sequence). The CDR3 has 16 amino acids. The V end lost 4 bases, the J end lost 4 bases, and 19 bases lay between the germline ends. Treatment was busulfan-fludarabine conditioning, a marrow graft, and cyclophosphamide on days +3 and +4. Generated by immunoSEQ multiplex PCR, the TCRdb table keeps only in-frame clones and is missing some. The data list 5,500 to 8,500 clones, none observed once; 45% to 70% falls to the top ten. This clonotype was obtained from a male patient aged 45-60 years who received an allogeneic stem cell transplant from an unrelated donor, was CMV-positive, and had acute GVHD only. A share of the T cells may be of graft donor origin. The sample was PBMCs, taken after allogeneic stem cell transplant with posttransplant cyclophosphamide. This sequence joins TRBV30 and TRBJ2-2; possible D gene TRBD2, 6 bases. The DNA for the CDR3 is TGTGCCTGGAATAGGTGGGGACTTACAGGCACCGGGGAGCTGTTTTTT. Encoded protein: CAWNRWGLTGTGELFF.